This T cell receptor beta chain was documented in a study of control samples from healthy donors and cancer patients. Germline CDR1 is SGDLS and CDR2 is YYNGEE. Deletions cut 2 bases from V and 2 bases from J, with 6 bases between. The CDR3 has 13 residues. Clones were read by immunoSEQ multiplex PCR, and TCRdb kept only the in-frame ones, dropping some. The sample records approximately 100,000 clones, approximately 90% being singletons. This TCR was sampled from a woman aged 50 to 60 in good health. The specimen was blood. J is TRBJ2-3 and V is TRBV9, with unresolved D. CDR3 bases: TGTGCCAGCAGCGTTGGTTCCACAGATACGCAGTATTTT. This translates into CASSVGSTDTQYF.